What follows are 27 T cell receptor beta chains derived from one specimen sequenced in a study of T cells after yellow fever vaccination. One entry per CDR3 protein, called by TCRdb with MiXCR from the 5' RACE reads. The sample lists 400,000 or so distinct CDR3 sequences; 11% were seen once. The sequences come from PBMCs, collected on the day of the first yellow fever vaccination. These receptor sequences come from a man in his late teens or twenties who received the YFV17D yellow fever vaccine.

There are many counts of this clonotype. The V gene is TRBV20-1, the J gene TRBJ1-1, with 11 bases lining up with TRBD1. V trimming: 3 bases; J trimming: 3 bases; junction bases outside the gene matches: 3. This CDR3 has 14 residues. Germline loops: CDR1 DFQATT, CDR2 SNEGSKA (reference sequence). The CDR3 DNA follows: TGCAGTGCTAGGGGGACAGGGGGGGACACTGAAGCTTTCTTT. It yields the protein CSARGTGGDTEAFF.

The chain couples TRBV7-3 to TRBJ2-2, with D possibly being TRBD1 or TRBD2 (5 bases each). CDR1 is SGHTA, CDR2 FQGTGA, per germline. Trimming cost V 5 bases and J 0 bases, with 10 bases left between them. CDR3 size: 15 residues. CDR3 in DNA: TGTGCCAGCAGCCCCGGGGCCACGAACACCGGGGAGCTGTTTTTT. It codes for CASSPGATNTGELFF.

CDR3 amino acids: CASSWGQGGQYV. The CDR3 DNA reads TGTGCCAGCAGCTGGGGACAGGGTGGGCAGTACGTC. J is TRBJ2-7 and V is TRBV7-9; 9 bases are a match to TRBD1. V lost 4 bases to trimming and J lost 9 bases; unmatched junction nucleotides: 4. CDR1 and CDR2 from the germline V gene are SEHNR and FQNEAQ (reference sequence). This CDR3 has 12 amino acids.

This clonotype was seen only a few times. The chain combines TRBV29-1 with TRBJ1-2; a possible D gene is TRBD1 (6 bases). The CDR3 consists of 14 residues. CDR1 and CDR2 (germline): SQVTM, ANQGSEA. The V gene lost 6 bases and the J gene lost 5 bases, with 19 bases spanning the gap. In nucleotides, the CDR3 is TGCAGCGTCCCTTTGGGGGCGGCAGGGTATGGCTACACCTTC. Protein sequence: CSVPLGAAGYGYTF.

The table lists this clonotype with many counts. The genes are TRBV24-1 and TRBJ1-4, with 8 bases fitting TRBD1. The length of the CDR3 is 15 residues. The V gene's germline CDR1 is KGHDR and CDR2 SFDVKD. With 3 bases clipped from V and 8 bases from J, the junction kept 7 bases outside the gene matches. The CDR3 sequence is CATSDPGQGSEKLFF. CDR3 in DNA: TGTGCCACCAGTGATCCCGGACAGGGAAGCGAAAAACTGTTTTTT.

The table lists this clonotype with a few counts. This rearrangement joins TRBV10-3 to TRBJ1-5; D is ambiguous. Per germline, CDR1 ENHRY and CDR2 SYGVKD. V dropped 0 bases and J dropped 7 bases, with 19 bases sitting between them. The CDR3 length is 17 residues. CDR3 amino acids: CAISESTPLSGRQPQHF. CDR3 in DNA: TGTGCCATCAGTGAGTCGACTCCTCTTTCAGGAAGGCAGCCCCAGCATTTT.

The rearrangement links TRBV15 to TRBJ2-5, with 8 bases matching TRBD2. Looked up from germline, CDR1 is LNHNV and CDR2 is YYDKDF (reference sequence). The CDR3 contains 15 residues. V shed 0 bases and J 6 bases; nucleotides not matched to a gene: 6. CDR3 bases: TGTGCCACCAGCAGAGATTATCGGGGGGGGAAGACCCAGTACTTC. Its translation is CATSRDYRGGKTQYF.

The chain has TRBV3-1 and TRBJ2-5; D may be TRBD1 (7 bases). CDR1 is LGHDT and CDR2 is YNNKEL in the germline V gene (reference sequence). The CDR3 runs 12 residues. The V and J ends lost 3 bases and 9 bases respectively, with 11 bases between them. The CDR3 DNA reads TGTGCCAGCAGCCAGGCCAGGGGGGCCCAGTACTTC. The encoded protein is CASSQARGAQYF.

This chain connects TRBV19 to TRBJ2-7; tentative D call: TRBD2 (5 bases). Trimming stripped 3 bases from V and 4 bases from J, with 16 bases between. Germline CDR1 reads LNHDA; CDR2 reads SQIVND (reference sequence). The CDR3 sequence is 15 residues long. CDR3 loop: CASSIGKGSIYEQYF. The CDR3 DNA reads as TGTGCCAGTAGTATCGGGAAGGGAAGTATATACGAGCAGTACTTC.

The table lists this clonotype with a few counts. The chain uses TRBV27 and TRBJ2-7, with D possibly being TRBD1 or TRBD2 (6 bases each). Germline CDR1 reads MNHEY; CDR2 reads SMNVEV (reference sequence). V was cut by 2 bases and J by 6 bases, with 11 bases left in between. CDR3 size: 13 residues. The CDR3 here is CASSLLKGGEQYV. The CDR3 DNA sequence: TGTGCCAGCAGTTTACTGAAGGGGGGCGAGCAGTACGTC.

The chain uses TRBV5-1 and TRBJ2-7; D not certain. This CDR3 is 16 amino acids long. Germline V gene lookup returns CDR1 SGHRS and CDR2 YFSETQ. V gave up 0 bases and J gave up 7 bases, with 20 bases separating them. The chain's CDR3 is CASSLVRWHPRQEQYF. CDR3 nucleotides: TGCGCCAGCAGCTTGGTTAGGTGGCACCCGCGCCAAGAGCAGTACTTC.

This clonotype was observed a handful of times. This rearrangement joins TRBV4-3 to TRBJ1-6; D gene unclear. Germline V gives CDR1 LGHNA, CDR2 YSLEER. Trimming pared 5 bases from V and 6 bases from J, leaving 8 bases between. CDR3 length: 13 residues. CDR3 protein: CASSEEPNSPLHF. CDR3 bases: TGCGCCAGCAGCGAGGAACCTAATTCACCCCTCCACTTT.

There are a few counts of this clonotype. The chain is built from TRBV12-3 or TRBV12-4 and TRBJ1-1, with D tentatively TRBD1 (6 bases). The CDR3 covers 15 residues. Trimming removed 0 bases at V and 8 bases at J, with 16 bases between. Here the CDR3 DNA reads TGTGCCAGCAGTTTAGCGGGACAAGTCGGTTGGGAAGCTTTCTTT. Translating gives CASSLAGQVGWEAFF.

The chain couples TRBV9 to TRBJ2-5, with TRBD1 matching over 7 bases. Germline CDR1 reads SGDLS; CDR2 reads YYNGEE. V lost 0 bases, J lost 2 bases, and 4 bases stayed unmatched. The CDR3 spans 15 residues. The CDR3 nucleotides read TGTGCCAGCAGCGTAGCTACAGGGGCGCAAGAGACCCAGTACTTC. Amino acid sequence: CASSVATGAQETQYF.

There are many counts of this clonotype. The gene calls are TRBV4-3 and TRBJ2-7; a possible D gene is TRBD2 (6 bases). V lost 3 bases to trimming and J lost 5 bases, with 17 bases between them. CDR3 length: 15 amino acids. The germline V gene has CDR1 LGHNA and CDR2 YSLEER. In nucleotides, the CDR3 is TGCGCCAGCAGCCATCGGGGGACGGGTGCGAACGAGCAGTACTTC. It specifies CASSHRGTGANEQYF.

The sample holds many counts of this clonotype. This chain links TRBV5-6 with TRBJ2-7, with D unresolved. Germline V lookup: CDR1 SGHDT, CDR2 YYEEEE. The CDR3 is 13 amino acids. With 3 bases removed from V and 0 bases from J, the gap between germline ends came to 7 bases. The chain's CDR3 is CASSSGSSYEQYF. The DNA for the CDR3 is TGTGCCAGCAGCTCAGGCAGCTCCTACGAGCAGTACTTC.

CDR3 residues: CASSLVQGRNQPQHF. The CDR3 nucleotides read TGTGCCAGCAGCTTAGTTCAGGGACGGAATCAGCCCCAGCATTTT. The V and J genes are TRBV11-2 and TRBJ1-5, with D possibly matching TRBD1 (5 bases). This CDR3 has 15 residues. With 1 base removed from V and 4 bases from J, the gap between germline ends came to 11 bases. Germline V gene data show CDR1 as SGHAT and CDR2 as FQNNGV.

This clonotype was seen at least ten times. The chain joins TRBV4-3 to TRBJ2-1; the D is unclear. The CDR3 contains 13 residues. Trimming shortened V by 2 bases and J by 3 bases, and 5 bases separated the two germline ends. Germline assignment: CDR1 LGHNA and CDR2 YSLEER. The DNA of the CDR3 is TGCGCCAGCAGCCAACAGCACTACAATGAGCAGTTCTTC. Translation gives CASSQQHYNEQFF.

CDR3 amino acids: CSASSQAPYYEQYV. As DNA, the CDR3 is TGCAGTGCTAGTAGCCAAGCCCCTTATTACGAGCAGTACGTC. V usage is TRBV20-1 and J usage is TRBJ2-7; D remains ambiguous. V shed 3 bases and J shed 4 bases, with 16 bases lying between them. The CDR3 consists of 14 residues. Germline V gene lookup returns CDR1 DFQATT and CDR2 SNEGSKA (reference sequence).

This chain uses TRBV27 with TRBJ1-1; D unresolved. Per germline, CDR1 MNHEY and CDR2 SMNVEV (reference sequence). The V gene lost 6 bases and the J gene lost 1 base, with 12 bases spanning the gap. The CDR3 totals 14 residues. This chain's CDR3 is CASSLRGPNTEAFF. The CDR3 coding sequence is TGTGCCAGCAGCTTACGCGGACCGAACACTGAAGCTTTCTTT.

The table lists this clonotype with many counts. The V and J genes are TRBV3-1 and TRBJ2-2; TRBD1 might be the D (5 bases). Germline lookup yields CDR1 LGHDT and CDR2 YNNKEL (reference sequence). The V end lost 7 bases, the J end lost 4 bases, and 13 bases lay between the germline ends. The CDR3 sequence is 14 residues long. This chain's CDR3 is CASTPRVGTGELFF. CDR3 DNA sequence: TGTGCCAGCACCCCCAGGGTGGGCACCGGGGAGCTGTTTTTT. Supplemented by reference TRBV3-1 and TRBJ2-2, the full variable domain reads DTAVSQTPKYLVTQMGNDKSIKCEQNLGHDTMYWYKQDSKKFLKIMFSYNNKELIINETVPNRFSPKSPDKAHLNLHINSLELGDSAVYFCASTPRVGTGELFFGEGSRLTVL.

This clonotype was counted between two and nine times. The chain uses TRBV20-1 and TRBJ1-5; TRBD1 might be the D (5 bases). There are 14 residues in the CDR3. V dropped 4 bases and J dropped 0 bases, with 10 bases sitting between them. Germline CDR1 reads DFQATT; CDR2 reads SNEGSKA (reference sequence). This chain's CDR3 is CSAIQAPSNQPQHF. For the CDR3, the DNA is TGCAGTGCTATACAGGCCCCTAGCAATCAGCCCCAGCATTTT.

This clonotype was seen only a few times. The chain employs TRBV5-1 and TRBJ2-2; TRBD2 might be the D (6 bases). This CDR3 is 17 amino acids long. In germline, CDR1 is SGHRS, CDR2 YFSETQ. V dropped 3 bases and J dropped 2 bases, with 17 bases sitting between them. In nucleotides, the CDR3 is TGCGCCAGCAGCTCGAACCCCCTGGGGGGAAACACCGGGGAGCTGTTTTTT. Amino acids: CASSSNPLGGNTGELFF.

This clonotype was counted many times. V is TRBV27 and J is TRBJ1-4, with 7 bases lining up with TRBD1. CDR3 length equals 14 residues. Germline V gene data show CDR1 as MNHEY and CDR2 as SMNVEV (reference sequence). The junction had 0 bases not matched to a gene; V was cut back by 5 bases and J by 0 bases. The CDR3 loop reads CASSTGATNEKLFF. CDR3 bases: TGTGCCAGCAGTACAGGGGCAACTAATGAAAAACTGTTTTTT.

This chain connects TRBV4-3 to TRBJ2-1; 7 nucleotides match TRBD1. The CDR3 consists of 15 residues. Germline V lookup: CDR1 LGHNA, CDR2 YSLEER. The V and J ends lost 0 bases and 12 bases, in that order; junction bases with no gene match: 11. In DNA, the CDR3 is TGCGCCAGCAGCCAAGATTCCGGGACAGAGGTTGGGCAGTTCTTC. It codes for CASSQDSGTEVGQFF.

The table lists this clonotype with a few counts. The V call is TRBV12-3 or TRBV12-4, the J call TRBJ1-4, with D hard to call. CDR3 length: 13 amino acids. V was trimmed by 5 bases and J by 4 bases, leaving 8 bases between them. CDR3 DNA sequence: TGTGCCAGCAGTCCGGGTTATAATGAAAAACTGTTTTTT. Protein product: CASSPGYNEKLFF.

This clonotype was counted only a few times. The rearrangement joins TRBV7-9 to TRBJ1-2, with TRBD1 matching 7 bases. CDR1 and CDR2 from the germline V gene are SEHNR and FQNEAQ (reference sequence). The CDR3 consists of 13 residues. The V gene end was trimmed by 5 bases and the J gene end by 4 bases; junction bases not matched to a gene: 4. The CDR3 loop reads CASSDRDSYGYTF. The CDR3 DNA sequence: TGTGCCAGCAGCGACAGGGACAGCTATGGCTACACCTTC.